Listed here is a single TCR beta chain. The data belong to a study of patients and donors after allogeneic stem cell transplantation. One entry per CDR3 protein, called by TCRdb with MiXCR from the RT-PCR reads. The table lists hundreds of thousands of distinct CDR3 sequences, around 15% of them singletons. This TCR derives from a human donor who was either an allogeneic HSCT recipient or a stem cell or donor lymphocyte infusion donor (not recorded which). It is not recorded whose cells these are; they may come from a transplant donor. The specimen was blood, either unsorted or a sorted T cell fraction (not recorded which).

The CDR3 nucleotides are TGCAGCGTAGGCAACTCTGGAAACACCATATATTTT. Translation: CSVGNSGNTIYF. The chain recombines TRBV29-1 with TRBJ1-3; D ambiguous. The CDR3 has 12 residues. Germline V gene sequence: CDR1 SQVTM, CDR2 ANQGSEA. The ends were cut back, 6 bases at V and 0 bases at J, with 6 bases in the middle.